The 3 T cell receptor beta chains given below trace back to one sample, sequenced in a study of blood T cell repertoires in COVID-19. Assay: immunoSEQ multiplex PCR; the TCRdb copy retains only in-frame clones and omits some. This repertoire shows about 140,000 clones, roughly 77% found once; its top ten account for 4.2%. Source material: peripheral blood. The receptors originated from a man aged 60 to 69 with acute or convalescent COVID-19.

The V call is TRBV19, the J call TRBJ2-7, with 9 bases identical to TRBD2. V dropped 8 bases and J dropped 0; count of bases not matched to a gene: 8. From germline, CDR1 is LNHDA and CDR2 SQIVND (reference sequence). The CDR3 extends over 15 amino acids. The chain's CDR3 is CASGRLAADSYEQYF. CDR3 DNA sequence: TGTGCCAGTGGCAGACTAGCGGCAGACTCCTACGAGCAGTACTTC.

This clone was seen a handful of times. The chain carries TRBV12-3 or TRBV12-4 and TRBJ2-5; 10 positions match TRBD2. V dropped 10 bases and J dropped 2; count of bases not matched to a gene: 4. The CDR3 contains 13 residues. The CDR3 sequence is CATSSGGQETQYF. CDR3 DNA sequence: TGTGCCACCTCTAGCGGGGGTCAAGAGACCCAGTACTTC.

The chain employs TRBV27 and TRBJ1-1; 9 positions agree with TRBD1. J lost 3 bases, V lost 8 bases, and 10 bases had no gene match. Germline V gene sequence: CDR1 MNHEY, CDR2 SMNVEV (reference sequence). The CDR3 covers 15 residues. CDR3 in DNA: TGTGCCAGCCGTACCCTGGGACAGGGTGACACTGAAGCTTTCTTT. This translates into CASRTLGQGDTEAFF.